This T cell receptor beta chain appears in the sequencing data of a study of cytomegalovirus exposure and HLA in healthy donors. On this clone: Its specificity is not known.

60 Vbeta and 13 Jbeta primers were used in PCR. The method was immunoSEQ multiplex PCR; TCRdb's version includes in-frame clones alone and lacks a portion of them. In the table there are about 150,000 clones, 70% to 85% of which are singletons. General study findings and limits: With later analysis, a missense DCLRE1C variant became linked to TCR beta V- and J-gene trimming. Many donors carried some public TCRs, although rarity characterized most TCR sequences.

This CDR3 has 13 residues. Deletions cut 2 bases from V and 4 bases from J, with 9 bases between. CDR1 and CDR2 (germline): SGDLS, YYNGEE. The clonotype originates from a woman in her 30s in good health and CMV-seropositive. Specimen: PBMCs. The chain has TRBV9 and TRBJ1-1, with a weak D call TRBD1 (5 bases). For the CDR3, the DNA is TGTGCCAGCAGCGTCGGGAGGGGCACTGAAGCTTTCTTT. This translates into CASSVGRGTEAFF.